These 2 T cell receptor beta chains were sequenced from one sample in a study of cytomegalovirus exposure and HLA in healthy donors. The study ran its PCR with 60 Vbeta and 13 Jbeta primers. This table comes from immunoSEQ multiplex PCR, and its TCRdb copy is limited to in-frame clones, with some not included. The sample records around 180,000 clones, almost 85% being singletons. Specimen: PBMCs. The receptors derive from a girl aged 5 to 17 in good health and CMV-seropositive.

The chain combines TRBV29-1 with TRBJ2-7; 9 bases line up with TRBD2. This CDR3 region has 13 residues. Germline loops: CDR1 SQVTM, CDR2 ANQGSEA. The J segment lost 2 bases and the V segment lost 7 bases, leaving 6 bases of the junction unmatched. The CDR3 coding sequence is TGCAGCGGCCTAACTAGCGGGCCCTACGAGCAGTACTTC. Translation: CSGLTSGPYEQYF.

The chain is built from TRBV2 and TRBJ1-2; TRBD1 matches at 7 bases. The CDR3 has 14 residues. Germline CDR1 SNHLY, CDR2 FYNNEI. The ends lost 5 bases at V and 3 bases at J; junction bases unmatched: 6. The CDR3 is CASSPTGTDYGYTF. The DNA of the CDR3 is TGTGCCAGCAGTCCTACCGGGACAGACTATGGCTACACCTTC.